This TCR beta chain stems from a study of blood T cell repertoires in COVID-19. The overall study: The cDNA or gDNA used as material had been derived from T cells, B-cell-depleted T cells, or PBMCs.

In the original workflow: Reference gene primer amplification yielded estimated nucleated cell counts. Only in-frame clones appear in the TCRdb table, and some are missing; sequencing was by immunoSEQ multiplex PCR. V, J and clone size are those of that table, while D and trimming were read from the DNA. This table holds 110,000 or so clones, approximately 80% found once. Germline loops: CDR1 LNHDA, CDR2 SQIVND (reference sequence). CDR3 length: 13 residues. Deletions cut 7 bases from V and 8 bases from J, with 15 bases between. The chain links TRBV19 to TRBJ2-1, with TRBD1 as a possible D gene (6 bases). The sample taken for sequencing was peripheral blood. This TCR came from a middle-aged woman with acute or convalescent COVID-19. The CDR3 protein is CASNGQKFYEQFF. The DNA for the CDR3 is TGTGCCAGTAATGGACAGAAATTCTATGAGCAGTTCTTC.